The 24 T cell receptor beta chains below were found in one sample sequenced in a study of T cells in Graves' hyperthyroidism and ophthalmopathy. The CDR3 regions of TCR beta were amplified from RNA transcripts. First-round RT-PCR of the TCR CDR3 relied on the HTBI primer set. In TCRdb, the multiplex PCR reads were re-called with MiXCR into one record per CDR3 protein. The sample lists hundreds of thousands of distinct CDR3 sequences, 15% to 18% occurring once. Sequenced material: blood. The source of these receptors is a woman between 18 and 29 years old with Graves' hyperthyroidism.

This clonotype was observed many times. The CDR3 reads CASSLGLAVTGELFF. The CDR3 region has the DNA TGTGCCAGCAGTTTAGGACTAGCGGTTACCGGGGAGCTGTTTTTT. The rearrangement uses TRBV5-5 and TRBJ2-2; 10 bases are shared with TRBD2. Germline CDR1 and CDR2: SGHKS and YYEKEE (reference sequence). CDR3 length: 15 residues. With 5 bases clipped from V and 5 bases from J, the junction kept 6 bases outside the gene matches. Using reference TRBV5-5 and TRBJ2-2 for the parts outside the CDR3, the full variable domain is DAGVTQSPTHLIKTRGQQVTLRCSPISGHKSVSWYQQVLGQGPQFIFQYYEKEERGRGNFPDRFSARQFPNYSSELNVNALLLGDSALYLCASSLGLAVTGELFFGEGSRLTVL.

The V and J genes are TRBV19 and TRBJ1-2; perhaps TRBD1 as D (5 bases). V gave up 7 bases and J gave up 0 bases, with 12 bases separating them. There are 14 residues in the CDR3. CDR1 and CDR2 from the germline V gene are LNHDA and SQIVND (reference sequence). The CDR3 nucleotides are TGTGCCAGTACTCACCAGGGTTCTAACTATGGCTACACCTTC. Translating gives CASTHQGSNYGYTF.

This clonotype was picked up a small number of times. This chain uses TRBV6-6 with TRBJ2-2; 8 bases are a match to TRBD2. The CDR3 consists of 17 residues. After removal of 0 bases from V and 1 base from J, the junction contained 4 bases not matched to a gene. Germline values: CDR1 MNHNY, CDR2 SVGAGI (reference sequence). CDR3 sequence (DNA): TGTGCCAGCAGTTACTCGGCCGGGAGGGTGAACACCGGGGAGCTGTTTTTT. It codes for CASSYSAGRVNTGELFF.

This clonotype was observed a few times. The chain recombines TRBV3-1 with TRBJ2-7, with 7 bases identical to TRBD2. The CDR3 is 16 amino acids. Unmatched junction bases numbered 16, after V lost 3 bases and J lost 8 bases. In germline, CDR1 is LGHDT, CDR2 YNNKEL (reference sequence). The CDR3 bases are TGTGCCAGCAGCCATGACTCTAGCGGTAATCGGGGAAAGCAGTACTTC. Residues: CASSHDSSGNRGKQYF.

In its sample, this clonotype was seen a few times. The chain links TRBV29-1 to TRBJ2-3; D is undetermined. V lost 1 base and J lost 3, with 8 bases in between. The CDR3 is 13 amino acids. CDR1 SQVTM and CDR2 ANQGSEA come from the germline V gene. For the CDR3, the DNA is TGCAGCGTTGAAGTCTCACCGACAGATACGCAGTATTTT. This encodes CSVEVSPTDTQYF.

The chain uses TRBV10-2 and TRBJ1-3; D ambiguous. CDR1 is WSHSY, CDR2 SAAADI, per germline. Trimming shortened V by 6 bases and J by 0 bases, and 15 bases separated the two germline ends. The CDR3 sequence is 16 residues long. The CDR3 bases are TGCGCCAGCAGCTCGGCCGGCCTGAGCTCTGGAAACACCATATATTTT. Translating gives CASSSAGLSSGNTIYF.

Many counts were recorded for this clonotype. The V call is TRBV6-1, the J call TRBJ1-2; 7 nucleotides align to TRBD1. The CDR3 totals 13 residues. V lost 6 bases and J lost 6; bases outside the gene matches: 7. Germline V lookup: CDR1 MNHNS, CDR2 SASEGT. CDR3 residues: CASSVQGGHGYTF. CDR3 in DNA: TGTGCCAGCAGCGTTCAAGGGGGCCATGGCTACACCTTC.

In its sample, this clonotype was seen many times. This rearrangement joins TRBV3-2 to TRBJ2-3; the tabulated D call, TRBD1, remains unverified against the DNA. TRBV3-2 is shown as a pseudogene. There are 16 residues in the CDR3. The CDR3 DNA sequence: TGTGCCAGCAGCCCCCGGCGGGGCACTGTCACAGATACGCAGTATTTT. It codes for CASSPRRGTVTDTQYF.

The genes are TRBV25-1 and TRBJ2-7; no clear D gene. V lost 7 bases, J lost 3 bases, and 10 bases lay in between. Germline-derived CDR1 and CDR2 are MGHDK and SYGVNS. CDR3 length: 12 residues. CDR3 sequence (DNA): TGTGCCAGCACCGGAAAAGGCTACGAGCAGTACTTC. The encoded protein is CASTGKGYEQYF.

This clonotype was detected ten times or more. The CDR3, as DNA: TGCGCCAGCAGCCCCAACAACTACGAGCAGTACTTC. It yields the protein CASSPNNYEQYF. V gene TRBV5-1 combines with J gene TRBJ2-7; no clear D gene. Germline CDR1 reads SGHRS; CDR2 reads YFSETQ. The CDR3 runs 12 residues. V was pared by 4 bases and J by 3 bases, with 8 bases between.

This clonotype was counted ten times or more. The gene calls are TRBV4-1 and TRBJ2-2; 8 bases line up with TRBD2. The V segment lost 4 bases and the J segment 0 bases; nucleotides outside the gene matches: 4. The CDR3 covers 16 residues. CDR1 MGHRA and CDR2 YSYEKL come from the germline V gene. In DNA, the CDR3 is TGCGCCAGCAGCCCGCGGGGGGACGCGAACACCGGGGAGCTGTTTTTT. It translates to CASSPRGDANTGELFF.

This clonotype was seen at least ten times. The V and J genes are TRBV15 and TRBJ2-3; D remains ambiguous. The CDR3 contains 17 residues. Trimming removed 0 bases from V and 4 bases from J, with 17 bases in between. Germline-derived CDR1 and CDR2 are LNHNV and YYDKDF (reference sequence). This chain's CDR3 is CATSRDLTPVRPDTQYF. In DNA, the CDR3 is TGTGCCACCAGCAGAGATTTGACTCCCGTCCGTCCAGATACGCAGTATTTT.

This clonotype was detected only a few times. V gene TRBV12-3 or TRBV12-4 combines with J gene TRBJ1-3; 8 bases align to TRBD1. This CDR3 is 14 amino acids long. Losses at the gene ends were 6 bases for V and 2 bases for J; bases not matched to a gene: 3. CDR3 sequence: CASRRTGTGNTIYF. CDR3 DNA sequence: TGTGCCAGCAGGCGGACAGGGACTGGAAACACCATATATTTT.

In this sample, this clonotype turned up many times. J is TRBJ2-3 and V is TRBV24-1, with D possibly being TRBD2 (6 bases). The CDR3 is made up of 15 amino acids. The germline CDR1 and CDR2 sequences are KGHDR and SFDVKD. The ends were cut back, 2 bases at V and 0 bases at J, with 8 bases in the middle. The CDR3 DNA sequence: TGTGCCACCAGTGATTACGGGACTAGCACAGATACGCAGTATTTT. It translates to CATSDYGTSTDTQYF.

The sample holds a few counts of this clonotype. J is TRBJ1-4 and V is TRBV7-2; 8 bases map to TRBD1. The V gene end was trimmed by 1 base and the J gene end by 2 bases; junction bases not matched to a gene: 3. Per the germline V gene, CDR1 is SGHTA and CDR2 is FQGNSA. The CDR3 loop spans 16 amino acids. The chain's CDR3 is CASSLGQGATNEKLFF. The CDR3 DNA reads TGTGCCAGCAGCTTAGGGCAGGGGGCTACTAATGAAAAACTGTTTTTT.

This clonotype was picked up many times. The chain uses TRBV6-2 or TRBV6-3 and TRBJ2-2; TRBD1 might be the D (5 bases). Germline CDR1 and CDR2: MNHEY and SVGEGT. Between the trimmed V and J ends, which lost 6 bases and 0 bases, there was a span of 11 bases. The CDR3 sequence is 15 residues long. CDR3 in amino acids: CASSQDRSNTGELFF. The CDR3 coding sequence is TGTGCCAGCAGCCAAGACAGATCGAACACCGGGGAGCTGTTTTTT.

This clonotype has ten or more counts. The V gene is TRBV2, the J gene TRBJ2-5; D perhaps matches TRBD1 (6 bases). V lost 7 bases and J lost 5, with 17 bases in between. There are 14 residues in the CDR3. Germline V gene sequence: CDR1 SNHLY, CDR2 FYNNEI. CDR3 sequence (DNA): TGTGCCAGCACAGGGACACGGGGAATCGAGACCCAGTACTTC. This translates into CASTGTRGIETQYF.

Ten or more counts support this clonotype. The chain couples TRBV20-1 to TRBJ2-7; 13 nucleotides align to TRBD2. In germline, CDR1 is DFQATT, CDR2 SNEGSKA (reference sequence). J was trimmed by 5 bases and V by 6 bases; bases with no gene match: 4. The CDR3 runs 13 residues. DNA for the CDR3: TGCAGTGCCGGGACTAGCGGGAAGAACGAGCAGTACTTC. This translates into CSAGTSGKNEQYF.

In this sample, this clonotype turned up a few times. The CDR3 loop reads CASSYLGGDQPQHF. Here the CDR3 DNA reads TGTGCCAGCAGTTACCTCGGAGGGGATCAGCCCCAGCATTTT. J is TRBJ1-5 and V is TRBV6-5, with D possibly matching TRBD1 (5 bases). The CDR3 spans 14 residues. Trimming stripped 2 bases from V and 5 bases from J, with 10 bases between. Germline V gene lookup returns CDR1 MNHEY and CDR2 SVGAGI.

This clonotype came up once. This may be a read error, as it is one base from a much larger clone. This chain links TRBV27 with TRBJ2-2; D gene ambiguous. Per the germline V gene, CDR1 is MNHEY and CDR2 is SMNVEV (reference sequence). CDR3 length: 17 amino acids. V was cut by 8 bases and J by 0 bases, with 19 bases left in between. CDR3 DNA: TGTGCCAGCGGTACACCGACGCACACCGCGAACACCGGGGAGCTGTTTTTT. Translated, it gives CASGTPTHTANTGELFF.

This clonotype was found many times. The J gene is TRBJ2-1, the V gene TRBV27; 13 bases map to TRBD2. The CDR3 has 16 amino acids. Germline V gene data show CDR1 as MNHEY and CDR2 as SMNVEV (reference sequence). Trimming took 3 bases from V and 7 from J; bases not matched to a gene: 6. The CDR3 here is CASSFLTSGGPNEQFF. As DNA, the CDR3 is TGTGCCAGCAGTTTTCTGACTAGCGGGGGGCCTAATGAGCAGTTCTTC.

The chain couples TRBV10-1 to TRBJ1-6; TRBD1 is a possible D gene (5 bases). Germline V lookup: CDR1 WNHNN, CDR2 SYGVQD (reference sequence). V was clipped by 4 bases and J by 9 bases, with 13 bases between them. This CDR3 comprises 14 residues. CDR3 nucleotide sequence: TGCGCCAGCAGTGTTGGCAGGGTGGGTTCACCCCTCCACTTT. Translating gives CASSVGRVGSPLHF.

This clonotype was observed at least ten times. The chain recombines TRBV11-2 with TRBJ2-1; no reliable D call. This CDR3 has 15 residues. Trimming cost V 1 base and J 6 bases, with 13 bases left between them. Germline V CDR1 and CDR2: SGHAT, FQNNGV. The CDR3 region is CASSLVGHPANEQFF. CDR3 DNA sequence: TGTGCCAGCAGCTTAGTCGGCCACCCTGCCAATGAGCAGTTCTTC.

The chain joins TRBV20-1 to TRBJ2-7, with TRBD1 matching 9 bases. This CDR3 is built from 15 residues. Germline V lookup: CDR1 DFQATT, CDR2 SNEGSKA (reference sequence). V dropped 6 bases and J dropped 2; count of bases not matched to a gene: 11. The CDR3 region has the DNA TGCAGTGCCGAGAACAGGGGGCGATGGACCTACGAGCAGTACTTC. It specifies CSAENRGRWTYEQYF.